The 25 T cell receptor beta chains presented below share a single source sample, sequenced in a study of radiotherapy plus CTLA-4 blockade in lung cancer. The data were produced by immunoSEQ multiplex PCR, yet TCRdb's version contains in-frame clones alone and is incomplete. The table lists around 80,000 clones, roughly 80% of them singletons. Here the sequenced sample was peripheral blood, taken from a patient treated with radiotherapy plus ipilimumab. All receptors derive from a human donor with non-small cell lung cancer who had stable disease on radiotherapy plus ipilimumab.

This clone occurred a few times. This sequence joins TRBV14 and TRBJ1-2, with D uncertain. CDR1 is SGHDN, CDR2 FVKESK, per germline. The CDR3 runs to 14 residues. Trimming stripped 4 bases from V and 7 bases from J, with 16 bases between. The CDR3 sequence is CASSRQLDVGGYTF. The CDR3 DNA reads TGTGCCAGCAGCCGCCAGTTGGATGTGGGTGGCTACACCTTC.

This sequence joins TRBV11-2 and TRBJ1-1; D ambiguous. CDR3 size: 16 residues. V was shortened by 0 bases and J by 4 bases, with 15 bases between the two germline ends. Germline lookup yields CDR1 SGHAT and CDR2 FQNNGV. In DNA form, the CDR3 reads TGTGCCAGCAGCTTAGATAATATTGGGGAGGGCACTGAAGCTTTCTTT. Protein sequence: CASSLDNIGEGTEAFF.

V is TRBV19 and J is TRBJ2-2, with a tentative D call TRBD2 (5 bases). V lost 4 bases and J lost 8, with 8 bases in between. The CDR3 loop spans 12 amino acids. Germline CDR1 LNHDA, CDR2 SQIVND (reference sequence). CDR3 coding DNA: TGTGCCAGTAGTACTAGCATGGGGGAGCTGTTTTTT. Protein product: CASSTSMGELFF. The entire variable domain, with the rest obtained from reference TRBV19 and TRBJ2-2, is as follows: DGGITQSPKYLFRKEGQNVTLSCEQNLNHDAMYWYRQDPGQGLRLIYYSQIVNDFQKGDIAEGYSVSREKKESFPLTVTSAQKNPTAFYLCASSTSMGELFFGEGSRLTVL.

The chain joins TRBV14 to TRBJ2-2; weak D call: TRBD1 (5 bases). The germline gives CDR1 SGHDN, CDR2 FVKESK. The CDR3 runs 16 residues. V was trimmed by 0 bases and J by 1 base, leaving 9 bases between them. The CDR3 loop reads CASSQDFGQNTGELFF. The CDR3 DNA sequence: TGTGCCAGCAGCCAAGATTTCGGACAGAACACCGGGGAGCTGTTTTTT.

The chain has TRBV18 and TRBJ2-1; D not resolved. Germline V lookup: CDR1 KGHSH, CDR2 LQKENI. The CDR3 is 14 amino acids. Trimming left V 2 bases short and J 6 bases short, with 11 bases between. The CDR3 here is CASSPATGFNEQFF. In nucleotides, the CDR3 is TGTGCCAGCTCACCAGCCACGGGTTTCAATGAGCAGTTCTTC. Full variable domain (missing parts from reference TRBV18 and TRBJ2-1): NAGVMQNPRHLVRRRGQEARLRCSPMKGHSHVYWYRQLPEEGLKFMVYLQKENIIDESGMPKERFSAEFPKEGPSILRIQQVVRGDSAAYFCASSPATGFNEQFFGPGTRLTVL.

CDR3 nucleotides: TGTGCCAGCAGCTTATCTTCTGGGCAGGGTTGGGGAAAACTGTTTTTT. This sequence encodes CASSLSSGQGWGKLFF. The chain couples TRBV7-8 to TRBJ1-4; possibly TRBD1 for D (5 bases). From germline, CDR1 is SGHVS and CDR2 FQNEAQ. The CDR3 contains 16 residues. The V and J ends lost 2 bases and 10 bases respectively, with 20 bases between them.

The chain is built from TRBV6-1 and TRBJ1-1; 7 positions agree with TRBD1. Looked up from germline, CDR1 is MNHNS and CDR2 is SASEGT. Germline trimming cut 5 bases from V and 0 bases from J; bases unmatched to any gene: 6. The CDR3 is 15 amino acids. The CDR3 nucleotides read TGTGCCAGCAGTATAAGGGGACAGCTGAACACTGAAGCTTTCTTT. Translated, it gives CASSIRGQLNTEAFF.

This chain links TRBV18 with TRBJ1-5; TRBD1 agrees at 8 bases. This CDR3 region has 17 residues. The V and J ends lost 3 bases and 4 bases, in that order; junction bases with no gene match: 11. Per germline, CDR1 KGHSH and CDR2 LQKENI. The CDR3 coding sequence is TGTGCCAGCTCACCCACTCGGACAGGGTCTGGTAATCAGCCCCAGCATTTT. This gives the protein CASSPTRTGSGNQPQHF.

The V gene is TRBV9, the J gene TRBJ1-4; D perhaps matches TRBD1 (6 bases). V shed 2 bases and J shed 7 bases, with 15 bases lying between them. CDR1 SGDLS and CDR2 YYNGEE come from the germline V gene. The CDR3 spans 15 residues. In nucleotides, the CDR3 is TGTGCCAGCAGCGTGGGACAACGAGAGGGTGAAAAACTGTTTTTT. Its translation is CASSVGQREGEKLFF.

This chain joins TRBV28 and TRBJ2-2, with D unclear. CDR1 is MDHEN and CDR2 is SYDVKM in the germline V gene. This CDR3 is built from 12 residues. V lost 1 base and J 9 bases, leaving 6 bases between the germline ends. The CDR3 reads CASSLSRRELFF. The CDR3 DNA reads TGTGCCAGCAGTTTATCCCGCAGGGAGCTGTTTTTT.

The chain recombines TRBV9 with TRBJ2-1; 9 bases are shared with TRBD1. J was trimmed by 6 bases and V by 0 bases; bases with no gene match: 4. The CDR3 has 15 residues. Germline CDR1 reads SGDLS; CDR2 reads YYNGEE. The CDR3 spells CASSVGTGVRNEQFF. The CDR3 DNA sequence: TGTGCCAGCAGCGTAGGGACAGGGGTGCGCAATGAGCAGTTCTTC.

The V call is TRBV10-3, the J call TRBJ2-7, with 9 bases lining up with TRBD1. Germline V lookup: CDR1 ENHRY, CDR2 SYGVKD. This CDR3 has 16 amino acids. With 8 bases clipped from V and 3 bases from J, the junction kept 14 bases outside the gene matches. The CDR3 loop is CAIGGKGGTGNYEQYF. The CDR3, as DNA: TGTGCCATCGGAGGGAAGGGGGGGACAGGGAACTACGAGCAGTACTTC.

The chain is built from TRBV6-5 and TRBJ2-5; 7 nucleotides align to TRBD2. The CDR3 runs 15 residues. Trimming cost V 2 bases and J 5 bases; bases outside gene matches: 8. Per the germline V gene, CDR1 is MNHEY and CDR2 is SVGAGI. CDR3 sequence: CASSYVGGSGETQYF. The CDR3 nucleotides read TGTGCCAGCAGTTACGTTGGCGGGAGTGGTGAGACCCAGTACTTC.

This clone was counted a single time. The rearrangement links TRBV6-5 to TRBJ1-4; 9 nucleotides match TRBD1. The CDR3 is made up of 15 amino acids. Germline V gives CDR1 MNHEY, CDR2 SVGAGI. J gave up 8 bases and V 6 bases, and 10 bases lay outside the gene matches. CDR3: CASSPSGTGNEKLFF. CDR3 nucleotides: TGTGCCAGCAGCCCATCCGGGACAGGGAACGAAAAACTGTTTTTT.

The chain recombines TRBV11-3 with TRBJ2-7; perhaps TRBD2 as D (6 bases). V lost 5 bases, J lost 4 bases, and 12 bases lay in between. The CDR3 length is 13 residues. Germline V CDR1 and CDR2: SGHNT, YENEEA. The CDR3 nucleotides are TGTGCCAGCAGCCTCCGACGGGGGTACGAGCAGTACTTC. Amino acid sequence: CASSLRRGYEQYF.

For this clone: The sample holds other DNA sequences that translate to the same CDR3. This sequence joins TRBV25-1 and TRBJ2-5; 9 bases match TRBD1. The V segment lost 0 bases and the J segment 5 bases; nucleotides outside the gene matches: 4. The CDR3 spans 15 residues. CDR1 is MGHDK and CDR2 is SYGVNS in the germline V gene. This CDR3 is CASSEYGTGRETQYF. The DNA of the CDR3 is TGTGCCAGCAGTGAATACGGGACAGGGCGGGAGACCCAGTACTTC. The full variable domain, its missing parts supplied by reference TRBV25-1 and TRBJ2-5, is EADIYQTPRYLVIGTGKKITLECSQTMGHDKMYWYQQDPGMELHLIHYSYGVNSTEKGDLSSESTVSRIRTEHFPLTLESARPSHTSQYLCASSEYGTGRETQYFGPGTRLLVL.

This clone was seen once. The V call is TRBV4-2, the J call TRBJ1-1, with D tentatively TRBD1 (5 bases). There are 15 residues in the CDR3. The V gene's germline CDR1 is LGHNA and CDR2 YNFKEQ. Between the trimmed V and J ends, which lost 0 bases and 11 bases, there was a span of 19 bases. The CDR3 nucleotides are TGTGCCAGCAGCCAAGAAGCAGGGTCTCGCGGTGACGCTTTCTTT. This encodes CASSQEAGSRGDAFF.

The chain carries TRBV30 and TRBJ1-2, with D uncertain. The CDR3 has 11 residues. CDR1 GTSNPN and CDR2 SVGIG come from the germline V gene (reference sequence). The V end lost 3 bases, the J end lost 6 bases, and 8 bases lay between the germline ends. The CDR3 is CAWSARDGYTF. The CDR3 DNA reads TGTGCCTGGAGCGCCCGGGATGGCTACACCTTC.

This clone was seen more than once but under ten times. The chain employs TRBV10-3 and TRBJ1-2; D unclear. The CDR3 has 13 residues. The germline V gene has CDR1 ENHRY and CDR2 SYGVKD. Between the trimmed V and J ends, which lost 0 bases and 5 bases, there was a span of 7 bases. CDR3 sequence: CAISESAVYGYTF. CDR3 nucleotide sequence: TGTGCCATCAGTGAGTCCGCGGTGTATGGCTACACCTTC.

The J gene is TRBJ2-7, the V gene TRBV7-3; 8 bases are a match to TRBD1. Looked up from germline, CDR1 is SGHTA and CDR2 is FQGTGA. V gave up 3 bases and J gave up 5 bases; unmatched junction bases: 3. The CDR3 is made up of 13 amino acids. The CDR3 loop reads CASSLDRDHEQYF. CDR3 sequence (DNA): TGTGCCAGCAGCTTGGACAGGGACCACGAGCAGTACTTC.

CDR3: CASALAGGKDEQYF. The CDR3 coding sequence is TGTGCCAGCGCACTAGCGGGAGGGAAGGACGAGCAGTACTTC. The chain joins TRBV19 to TRBJ2-5; 13 bases map to TRBD2. The end of the DNA aligns better with TRBJ2-7, so the J call may be wrong. The CDR3 runs to 14 residues. Germline-derived CDR1 and CDR2 are LNHDA and SQIVND (reference sequence).

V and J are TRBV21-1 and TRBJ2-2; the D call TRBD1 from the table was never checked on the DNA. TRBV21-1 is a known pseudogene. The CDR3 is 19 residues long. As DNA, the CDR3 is TGTGCCAGCAGCAAAGTGGCAGGGACATATTTATCGAACACCGGGGAGCTGTTTTTT. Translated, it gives CASSKVAGTYLSNTGELFF.

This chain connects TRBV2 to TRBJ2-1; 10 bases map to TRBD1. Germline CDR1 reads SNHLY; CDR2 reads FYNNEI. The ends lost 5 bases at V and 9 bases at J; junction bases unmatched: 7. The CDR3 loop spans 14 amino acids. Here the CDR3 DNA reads TGTGCCAGCAGTCGACAGGGGGCAGGGGGTGAGCAGTTCTTC. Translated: CASSRQGAGGEQFF.

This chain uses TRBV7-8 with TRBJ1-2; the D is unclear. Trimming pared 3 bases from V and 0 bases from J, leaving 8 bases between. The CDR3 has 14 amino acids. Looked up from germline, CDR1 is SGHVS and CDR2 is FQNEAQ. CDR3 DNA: TGTGCCAGCAGCTTCAGCAGGACTAACTATGGCTACACCTTC. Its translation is CASSFSRTNYGYTF.

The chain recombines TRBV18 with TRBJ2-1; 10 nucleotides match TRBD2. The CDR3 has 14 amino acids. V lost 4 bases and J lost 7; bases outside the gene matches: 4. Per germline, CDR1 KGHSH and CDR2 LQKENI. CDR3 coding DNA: TGTGCCAGCTCACAGCGGGGGGGCGTGAATGAGCAGTTCTTC. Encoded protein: CASSQRGGVNEQFF.